This record covers a single T cell receptor beta chain. The germline V gene encodes CDR1 MNHNY and CDR2 SVGAGI (reference sequence). Trimming cost V 6 bases and J 2 bases; bases outside gene matches: 7. CDR3 size: 15 residues. The record originates from a study of control samples from healthy donors and cancer patients. TCRdb's copy holds only in-frame clones and misses some; the assay was immunoSEQ multiplex PCR. Here the sample spans about 100,000 clones, roughly 87% being singletons. Input material: blood. The TCR comes from a woman aged 45-59 years in good health. The chain couples TRBV6-6 to TRBJ1-5, with 7 bases matching TRBD1. This CDR3 reads CASRDDRAGNQPQHF. DNA for the CDR3: TGTGCCAGCAGGGATGACAGGGCGGGCAATCAGCCCCAGCATTTT.